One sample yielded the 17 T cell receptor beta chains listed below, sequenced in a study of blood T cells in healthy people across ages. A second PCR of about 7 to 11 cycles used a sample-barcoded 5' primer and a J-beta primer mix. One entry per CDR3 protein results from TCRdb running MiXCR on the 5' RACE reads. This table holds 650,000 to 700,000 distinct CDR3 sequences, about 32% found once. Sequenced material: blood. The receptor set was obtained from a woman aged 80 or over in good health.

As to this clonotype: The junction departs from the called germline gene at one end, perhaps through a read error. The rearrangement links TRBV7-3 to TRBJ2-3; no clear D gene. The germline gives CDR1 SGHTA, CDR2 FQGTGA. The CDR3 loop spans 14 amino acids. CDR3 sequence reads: CASSLRADTDTQYF. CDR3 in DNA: TGTGCCAGCAGTTTAAGAGCCGACACAGATACGCAGTATTTT.

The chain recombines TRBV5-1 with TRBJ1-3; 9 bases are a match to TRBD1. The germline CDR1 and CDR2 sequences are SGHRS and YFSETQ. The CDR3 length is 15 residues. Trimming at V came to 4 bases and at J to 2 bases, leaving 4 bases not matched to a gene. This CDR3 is CASSPRQGAGNTIYF. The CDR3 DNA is TGCGCCAGCAGCCCACGACAGGGGGCTGGAAACACCATATATTTT.

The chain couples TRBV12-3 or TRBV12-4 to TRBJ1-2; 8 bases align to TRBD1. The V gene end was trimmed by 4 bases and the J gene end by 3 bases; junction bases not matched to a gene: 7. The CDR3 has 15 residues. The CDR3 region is CASSSRGQWHYGYTF. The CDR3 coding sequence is TGTGCCAGCAGTTCCAGGGGGCAGTGGCACTATGGCTACACCTTC.

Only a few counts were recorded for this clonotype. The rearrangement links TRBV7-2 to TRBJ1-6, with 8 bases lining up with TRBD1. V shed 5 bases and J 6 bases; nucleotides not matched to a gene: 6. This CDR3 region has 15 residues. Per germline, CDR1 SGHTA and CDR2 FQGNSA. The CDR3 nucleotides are TGTGCCAGCAGCACCACTGGACAGGGTAATTCACCCCTCCACTTT. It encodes CASSTTGQGNSPLHF.

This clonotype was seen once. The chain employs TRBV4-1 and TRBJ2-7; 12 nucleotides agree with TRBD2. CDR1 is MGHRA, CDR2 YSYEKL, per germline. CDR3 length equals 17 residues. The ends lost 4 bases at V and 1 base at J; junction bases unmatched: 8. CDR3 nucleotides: TGCGCCAGCAGCCTGGGGCCGACTAGCGGGAGTTCCTACGAGCAGTACTTC. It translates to CASSLGPTSGSSYEQYF.

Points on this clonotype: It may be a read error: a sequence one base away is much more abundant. The CDR3 spells CASSLPFFGADTQYF. CDR3 DNA: TGTGCCAGCAGTTTACCTTTCTTTGGGGCAGATACGCAGTATTTT. This chain uses TRBV11-1 with TRBJ2-3; no clear D. Germline-derived CDR1 and CDR2 are SGHAT and FQDESV (reference sequence). The CDR3 spans 15 residues. V was clipped by 6 bases and J by 4 bases, with 17 bases between them.

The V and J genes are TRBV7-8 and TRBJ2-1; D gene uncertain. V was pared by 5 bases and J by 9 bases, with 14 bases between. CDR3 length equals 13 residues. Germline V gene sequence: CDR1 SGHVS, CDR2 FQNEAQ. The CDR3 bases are TGTGCCAGCAGCGACCACGCTAGTGGTGAGCAGTTCTTC. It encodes CASSDHASGEQFF. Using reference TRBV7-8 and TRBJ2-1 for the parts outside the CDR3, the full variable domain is GAGVSQSPRYKVAKRGQDVALRCDPISGHVSLFWYQQALGQGPEFLTYFQNEAQLDKSGLPSDRFFAERPEGSVSTLKIQRTQQEDSAVYLCASSDHASGEQFFGPGTRLTVL.

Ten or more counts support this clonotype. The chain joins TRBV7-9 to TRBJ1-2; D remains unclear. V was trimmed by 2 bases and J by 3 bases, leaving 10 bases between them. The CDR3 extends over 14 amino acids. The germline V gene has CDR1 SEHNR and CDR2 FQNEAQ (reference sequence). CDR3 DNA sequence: TGTGCCAGCAGCTTAAACCAGTTGGACTATGGCTACACCTTC. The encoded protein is CASSLNQLDYGYTF.

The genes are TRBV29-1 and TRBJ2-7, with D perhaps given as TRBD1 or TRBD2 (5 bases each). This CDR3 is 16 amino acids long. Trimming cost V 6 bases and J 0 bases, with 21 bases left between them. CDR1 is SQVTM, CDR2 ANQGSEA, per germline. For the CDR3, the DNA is TGCAGCGTGACTTCCCCCTACGGGGCGAGCTCCTACGAGCAGTACTTC. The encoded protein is CSVTSPYGASSYEQYF.

The CDR3 DNA sequence: TGCGCCAGCAGCTTGGGAATGACGGGGGCCTCCCCGACCACACAGTATTTT. Amino acids: CASSLGMTGASPTTQYF. The genes are TRBV5-1 and TRBJ2-3, with D perhaps TRBD1 or TRBD2 (6 bases each). V was pared by 0 bases and J by 12 bases, with 26 bases between. The germline CDR1 and CDR2 sequences are SGHRS and YFSETQ. The CDR3 covers 17 residues.

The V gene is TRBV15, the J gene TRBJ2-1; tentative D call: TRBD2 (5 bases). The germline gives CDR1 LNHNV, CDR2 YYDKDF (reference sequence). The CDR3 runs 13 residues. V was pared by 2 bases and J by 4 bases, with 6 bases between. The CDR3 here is CATSRTSYNEQFF. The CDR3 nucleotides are TGTGCCACCAGCAGAACTAGTTACAATGAGCAGTTCTTC.

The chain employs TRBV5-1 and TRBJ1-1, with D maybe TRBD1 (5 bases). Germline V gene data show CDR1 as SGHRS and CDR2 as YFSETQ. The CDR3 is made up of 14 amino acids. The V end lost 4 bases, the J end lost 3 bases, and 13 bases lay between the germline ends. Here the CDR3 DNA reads TGCGCCAGCAGCGCGGCAGGGTGGTACACTGAAGCTTTCTTT. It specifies CASSAAGWYTEAFF.

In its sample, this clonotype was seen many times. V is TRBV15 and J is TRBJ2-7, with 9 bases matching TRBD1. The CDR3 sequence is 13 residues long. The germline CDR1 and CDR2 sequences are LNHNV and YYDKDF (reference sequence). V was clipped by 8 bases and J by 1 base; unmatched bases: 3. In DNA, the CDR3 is TGTGCCACCCCACAGGGGGCTTCCTACGAGCAGTACTTC. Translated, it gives CATPQGASYEQYF.

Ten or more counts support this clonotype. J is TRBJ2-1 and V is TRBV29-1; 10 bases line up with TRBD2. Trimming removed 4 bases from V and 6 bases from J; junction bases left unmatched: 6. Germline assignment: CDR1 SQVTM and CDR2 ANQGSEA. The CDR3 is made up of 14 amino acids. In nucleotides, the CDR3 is TGCAGCGTTGCGTGGCTAGCGGGGGTCAATGAGCAGTTCTTC. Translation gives CSVAWLAGVNEQFF.

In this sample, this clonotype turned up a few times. The CDR3 reads CSVGGPTPEAFF. For the CDR3, the DNA is TGCAGCGTGGGGGGACCTACGCCTGAAGCTTTCTTT. The J gene is TRBJ1-1, the V gene TRBV29-1; weak D call: TRBD1 (5 bases). V lost 6 bases and J lost 6, with 14 bases in between. Germline V gene data show CDR1 as SQVTM and CDR2 as ANQGSEA. This CDR3 spans 12 amino acids.

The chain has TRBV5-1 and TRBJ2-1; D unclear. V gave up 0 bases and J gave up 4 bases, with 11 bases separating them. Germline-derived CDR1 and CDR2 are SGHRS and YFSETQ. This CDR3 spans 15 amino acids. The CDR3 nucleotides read TGCGCCAGCAGCTTGGATGAGGCTGGGTACAATGAGCAGTTCTTC. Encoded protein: CASSLDEAGYNEQFF.

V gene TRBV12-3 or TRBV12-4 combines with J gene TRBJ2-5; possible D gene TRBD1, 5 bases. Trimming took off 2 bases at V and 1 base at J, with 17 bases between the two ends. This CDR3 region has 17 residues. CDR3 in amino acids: CASSLFIGAGIQETQYF. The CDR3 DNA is TGTGCCAGCAGTTTATTCATTGGAGCAGGGATCCAAGAGACCCAGTACTTC.